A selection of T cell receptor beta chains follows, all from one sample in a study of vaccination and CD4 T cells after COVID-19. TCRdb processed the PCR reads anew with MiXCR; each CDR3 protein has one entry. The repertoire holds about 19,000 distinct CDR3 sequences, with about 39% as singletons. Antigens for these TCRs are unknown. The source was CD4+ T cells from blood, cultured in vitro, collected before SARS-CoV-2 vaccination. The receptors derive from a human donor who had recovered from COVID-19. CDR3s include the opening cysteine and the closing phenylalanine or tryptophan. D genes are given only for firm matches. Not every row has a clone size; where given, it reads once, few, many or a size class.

CDR3 DNA: TGTGCCAGCAGTTACATGACGGGGGCCCTCCACTTT
CDR3 protein: CASSYMTGALHF
J gene: TRBJ1-6
clone size: NA
D gene: NA
V gene: TRBV6-5

CDR3 DNA: TGTGCCAGCAGCCAAGGCAGCGGGGTCACCGGGGAGCTGTTTTTT
CDR3 protein: CASSQGSGVTGELFF
J gene: TRBJ2-2
clone size: NA
D gene: TRBD2
V gene: TRBV7-2

CDR3 DNA: TGTGCCAGCAGTTACTCGACGGGTGACAGCTCTAGCACAGATACGCAGTATTTT
CDR3 protein: CASSYSTGDSSSTDTQYF
J gene: TRBJ2-3
clone size: NA
D gene: NA
V gene: TRBV6-5

CDR3 DNA: TGTGCCATCACCAATGACAAGAGCTCCTACAATGAGCAGTTCTTC
CDR3 protein: CAITNDKSSYNEQFF
J gene: TRBJ2-1
clone size: NA
D gene: NA
V gene: TRBV10-3

CDR3 DNA: TGCAGTGCTGGGACCGGGACAGGGAGCACAGATACGCAGTATTTT
CDR3 protein: CSAGTGTGSTDTQYF
J gene: TRBJ2-3
clone size: NA
D gene: TRBD1
V gene: TRBV20-1

CDR3 DNA: TGCAGTGCTAACAAGGGAACGAACACTGAAGCTTTCTTT
CDR3 protein: CSANKGTNTEAFF
J gene: TRBJ1-1
clone size: few
D gene: NA
V gene: TRBV20-1

CDR3 DNA: TGTGCCAGCAGTTACTCGAGGCAGACCTATGGCTACACCTTC
CDR3 protein: CASSYSRQTYGYTF
J gene: TRBJ1-2
clone size: few
D gene: NA
V gene: TRBV6-5

CDR3 DNA: TGTGCCAGCAGTGAAGGCATAACCCAGGGCCATGAGCAGTTCTTC
CDR3 protein: CASSEGITQGHEQFF
J gene: TRBJ2-1
clone size: NA
D gene: NA
V gene: TRBV6-4

CDR3 DNA: TGTGCCAGCAGCACGGGACCTGGACAGCCCCAGCATTTT
CDR3 protein: CASSTGPGQPQHF
J gene: TRBJ1-5
clone size: few
D gene: NA
V gene: TRBV7-8

CDR3 DNA: TGTGCCAGCAGTGCACTAGCGGGGGGCAAAACAGATACGCAGTATTTT
CDR3 protein: CASSALAGGKTDTQYF
J gene: TRBJ2-3
clone size: NA
D gene: TRBD2
V gene: TRBV6-1

CDR3 DNA: TGTGCCAGTAGTATTGGCCGGGGGGAGGCCTATGGCTACACCTTC
CDR3 protein: CASSIGRGEAYGYTF
J gene: TRBJ1-2
clone size: few
D gene: NA
V gene: TRBV19

CDR3 DNA: TGTGCCAGCAGCTTCGCAGGATCTGTCTCTGAAGCTTTCTTT
CDR3 protein: CASSFAGSVSEAFF
J gene: TRBJ1-1
clone size: few
D gene: NA
V gene: TRBV7-6

CDR3 DNA: TGTGCCGGGGGACAGGGGACGATCTACGAGCAGTACTTC
CDR3 protein: CAGGQGTIYEQYF
J gene: TRBJ2-7
clone size: NA
D gene: TRBD1
V gene: TRBV6-1

CDR3 DNA: TGTGCCAGCAGCTTAGTTATCGGACAGGGGTTGAATGAGCAGTTCTTC
CDR3 protein: CASSLVIGQGLNEQFF
J gene: TRBJ2-1
clone size: NA
D gene: TRBD1
V gene: TRBV11-3

CDR3 DNA: TGCAGTGCTAGTCCGGGGCTCACTGAAGCTTTCTTT
CDR3 protein: CSASPGLTEAFF
J gene: TRBJ1-1
clone size: NA
D gene: NA
V gene: TRBV20-1

CDR3 DNA: TGTGCCAGCAGCTCCCCCCCCGTGCCTTCTGGGGCCAACGTCCTGACTTTC
CDR3 protein: CASSSPPVPSGANVLTF
J gene: TRBJ2-6
clone size: NA
D gene: NA
V gene: TRBV28

CDR3 DNA: TGTGCCAGCAGCGATATGACTAGCAATCAGCCCCAGCATTTT
CDR3 protein: CASSDMTSNQPQHF
J gene: TRBJ1-5
clone size: NA
D gene: NA
V gene: TRBV9

CDR3 DNA: TGTGCCAGTAGTAGGGGAGGGTGGACCGGGGAGCTGTTTTTT
CDR3 protein: CASSRGGWTGELFF
J gene: TRBJ2-2
clone size: NA
D gene: TRBD2
V gene: TRBV19

CDR3 DNA: TGTGCCAGCACCGAAGGGAGGGAACAAGAAGCTTTCTTT
CDR3 protein: CASTEGREQEAFF
J gene: TRBJ1-1
clone size: few
D gene: NA
V gene: TRBV6-1

CDR3 DNA: TGCGCCAGCAACCAGGGGACCAAAACTACCCTGCCCCAGCATTTT
CDR3 protein: CASNQGTKTTLPQHF
J gene: TRBJ1-5
clone size: NA
D gene: NA
V gene: TRBV10-2

CDR3 DNA: TGTGCCAGCAGCTTAGGGGCAGGGGGCACAGATACGCAGTATTTT
CDR3 protein: CASSLGAGGTDTQYF
J gene: TRBJ2-3
clone size: NA
D gene: NA
V gene: TRBV11-2